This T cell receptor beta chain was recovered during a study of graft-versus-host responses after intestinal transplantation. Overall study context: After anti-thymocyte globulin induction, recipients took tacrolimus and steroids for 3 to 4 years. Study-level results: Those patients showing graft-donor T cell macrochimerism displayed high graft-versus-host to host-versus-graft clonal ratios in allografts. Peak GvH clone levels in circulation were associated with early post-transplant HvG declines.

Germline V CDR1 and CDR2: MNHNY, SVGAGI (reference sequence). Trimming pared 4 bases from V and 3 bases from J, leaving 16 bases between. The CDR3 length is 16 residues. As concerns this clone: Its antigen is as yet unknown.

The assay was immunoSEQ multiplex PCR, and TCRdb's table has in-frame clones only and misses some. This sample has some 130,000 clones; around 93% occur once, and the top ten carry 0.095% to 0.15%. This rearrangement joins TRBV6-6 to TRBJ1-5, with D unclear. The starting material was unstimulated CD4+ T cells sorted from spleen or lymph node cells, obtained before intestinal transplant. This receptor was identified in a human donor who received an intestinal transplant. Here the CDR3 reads CASSSLTAGLNQPQHF. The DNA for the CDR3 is TGTGCCAGCAGTTCCCTAACCGCGGGTCTCAATCAGCCCCAGCATTTT.